This T cell receptor beta chain originates from a study of blood T cell dynamics during melanoma immunotherapy. DNA loading was fixed at 350 ng for all bulk PBMC samples. The repertoire was sequenced with immunoSEQ multiplex PCR; TCRdb's copy has only in-frame clones and lacks some. The sample has about 15,000 clones; about 85% are singletons. The time point denotes: pre-treatment baseline. Samples come from before therapy and from week 3 after the first blockade cycle. No patient had earlier systemic cancer treatment, concurrent immunosuppressants, or another active cancer. From germline, CDR1 is SGHAT and CDR2 FQNNGV. The CDR3 spans 14 residues. V lost 4 bases, J lost 0 bases, and 9 bases lay in between.

The gene calls are TRBV11-2 and TRBJ1-2; D is perhaps TRBD1 (5 bases). Sample: blood, taken from a patient treated with checkpoint blockade. This receptor was taken from a human donor with melanoma. The CDR3 region has the DNA TGTGCCAGCAGCTCAGGGAACGCTAACTATGGCTACACCTTC. Translation: CASSSGNANYGYTF.